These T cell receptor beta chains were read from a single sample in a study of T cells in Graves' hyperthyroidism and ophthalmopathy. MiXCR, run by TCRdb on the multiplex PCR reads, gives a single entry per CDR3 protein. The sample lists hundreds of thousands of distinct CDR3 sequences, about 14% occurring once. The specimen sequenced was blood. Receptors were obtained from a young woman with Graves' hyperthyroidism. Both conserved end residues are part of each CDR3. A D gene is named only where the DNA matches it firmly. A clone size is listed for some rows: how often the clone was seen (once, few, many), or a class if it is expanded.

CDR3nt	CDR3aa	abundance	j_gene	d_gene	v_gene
TGTGCCAGCAGCAGAGTACAAGCTGGCTACACCTTC	CASSRVQAGYTF	many	TRBJ1-2	NA	TRBV5-8
TGCGCCAGCAGTGAGGTTAGATACTCCGAGCAGTACTTC	CASSEVRYSEQYF	NA	TRBJ2-7	NA	TRBV10-1
TGTGCCAGCAGTTCACGGACAGGGGGGATCACTGAAGCTTTCTTT	CASSSRTGGITEAFF	NA	TRBJ1-1	TRBD1	TRBV27
TGCAGCGTTGAGGTCGGGAACACCGGGGAGCTGTTTTTT	CSVEVGNTGELFF	once	TRBJ2-2	NA	TRBV29-1
TGCAGCGTCGAGGGTTGGGCGGGAGCCAAAAACATTCAGTACTTC	CSVEGWAGAKNIQYF	few	TRBJ2-4	NA	TRBV29-1
TGTGCCAGCAGCTCTGACAGTTCTGGCTACACCTTC	CASSSDSSGYTF	many	TRBJ1-2	NA	TRBV5-5
TGCAGTGCTAGGTCACGCGGGGGGTACTACAATGAGCAGTTCTTC	CSARSRGGYYNEQFF	NA	TRBJ2-1	TRBD2	TRBV20-1
TGCAGTGCTAGAGATAGTCCAAGATCCTACAATGAGCAGTTCTTC	CSARDSPRSYNEQFF	NA	TRBJ2-1	NA	TRBV20-1
TGTGCCAGCACCTCCGGACGTACGGCGATGGGCTATGGCTACACCTTC	CASTSGRTAMGYGYTF	few	TRBJ1-2	NA	TRBV6-2/TRBV6-3
TGTGCCAGCAGTCCCCTTGGGGAGTACAATGAGCAGTTCTTC	CASSPLGEYNEQFF	many	TRBJ2-1	NA	TRBV28
TGTGCCAGCTCGACAGGGAACACTGAAGCTTTCTTT	CASSTGNTEAFF	many	TRBJ1-1	NA	TRBV18
TGTGCCAGCAGCTCCCCGGAAAAGACAGTGTTCTTCCACGAGCAGTACTTC	CASSSPEKTVFFHEQYF	many	TRBJ2-7	NA	TRBV7-9
TGTGCCAGCAGCCTGGGGCGACTCTACTCCAATGAGCAGTTCTTC	CASSLGRLYSNEQFF	NA	TRBJ2-1	NA	TRBV6-1
TGTGCCAGCAGCCCCTCCCGGGGCTTCAGGGAGCAGTTCTTC	CASSPSRGFREQFF	NA	TRBJ2-1	NA	TRBV7-2
TGTGCCAGCAGCCCCGGCCCCGAAGGGGAGACCCAGTACTTC	CASSPGPEGETQYF	many	TRBJ2-5	NA	TRBV12-3/TRBV12-4
TGTGCCAGCAGCCCTCTGAGACTCCGAACGGATGGCTACACCTTC	CASSPLRLRTDGYTF	many	TRBJ1-2	NA	TRBV11-2
TGTGCCAGCAGCGTAGCGCCTGGGGCCAACGTCCTGACTTTC	CASSVAPGANVLTF	NA	TRBJ2-6	NA	TRBV9
TGTGCCAGCAGCTCCGGGACAGCCTATGGCTACACCTTC	CASSSGTAYGYTF	NA	TRBJ1-2	TRBD1	TRBV7-2
TGTGCCAGCAGCTTAGTGGGCAGCCCGAACACAGATACGCAGTATTTT	CASSLVGSPNTDTQYF	many	TRBJ2-3	NA	TRBV7-9
TGCGCCAGCCGCTGGACTAGCGGGAGGAGTAATGAGCAGTTCTTC	CASRWTSGRSNEQFF	few	TRBJ2-1	TRBD2	TRBV10-1
TGTGCCTGGAGTCCTTGGGACAGGATAGATTCACCCCTCCACTTT	CAWSPWDRIDSPLHF	few	TRBJ1-6	TRBD1	TRBV30
TGTGCCAGCAGTTATGGATCCGAGGGGGATGAGCAGTTCTTC	CASSYGSEGDEQFF	NA	TRBJ2-1	NA	TRBV12-3/TRBV12-4
TGTGCCAGCAGCGTGGACTCCGTGGGGAATGAGCAGTTCTTC	CASSVDSVGNEQFF	NA	TRBJ2-1	NA	TRBV7-2
TGTGCCAGCAAAGGGGCCACCGGGGAGACCCAGTACTTC	CASKGATGETQYF	many	TRBJ2-5	NA	TRBV27
TGTGCCAGCAGCGTCGGGTGGAGCAATGAGCAGTTCTTC	CASSVGWSNEQFF	NA	TRBJ2-1	NA	TRBV9
TGTGCCAGCAGCTTAGTAGGGACTAGCGGGATGGCAGATACGCAGTATTTT	CASSLVGTSGMADTQYF	many	TRBJ2-3	TRBD2	TRBV7-2
TGTGCCAGCAGTTTCCCCCGGGACTTCATCTACGAGCAGTACTTC	CASSFPRDFIYEQYF	many	TRBJ2-7	NA	TRBV28
TGCAGTGCTAGAGGGGGATCCGGTAGCACTGAAGCTTTCTTT	CSARGGSGSTEAFF	NA	TRBJ1-1	NA	TRBV20-1